The 12 T cell receptor beta chains below come from one sample, sequenced in a study of blood T cell repertoires in COVID-19. The method was immunoSEQ multiplex PCR; TCRdb's version includes in-frame clones alone and lacks a portion of them. The table includes roughly 230,000 clones, 80% to 90% detected once. Sequencing used peripheral blood. The receptors were gathered from a middle-aged man with acute or convalescent COVID-19.

The rearrangement links TRBV7-2 to TRBJ2-1, with D perhaps matching TRBD1 (5 bases). V was clipped by 2 bases and J by 6 bases, with 14 bases between them. Germline lookup yields CDR1 SGHTA and CDR2 FQGNSA. CDR3 length: 15 residues. In nucleotides, the CDR3 is TGTGCCAGCAGCTTATTTCAGGGCCTCAGCAATGAGCAGTTCTTC. Translating it yields CASSLFQGLSNEQFF.

For the CDR3, the DNA is TGTGCCAGCAGCGTAGAACGGGACAGGGGGCTGAACACTGAAGCTTTCTTT. Translating gives CASSVERDRGLNTEAFF. The chain couples TRBV9 to TRBJ1-1; 12 positions match TRBD1. Per the germline V gene, CDR1 is SGDLS and CDR2 is YYNGEE. Trimming at V came to 0 bases and at J to 0 bases, leaving 3 bases not matched to a gene. The CDR3 contains 17 residues. The complete variable domain, with remaining parts taken from reference TRBV9 and TRBJ1-1, reads DSGVTQTPKHLITATGQRVTLRCSPRSGDLSVYWYQQSLDQGLQFLIQYYNGEERAKGNILERFSAQQFPDLHSELNLSSLELGDSALYFCASSVERDRGLNTEAFFGQGTRLTVV.

V is TRBV28 and J is TRBJ1-3, with D hard to call. V shed 5 bases and J shed 1 base, with 15 bases lying between them. Germline CDR1 is MDHEN and CDR2 is SYDVKM. This CDR3 contains 16 residues. CDR3 bases: TGTGCCAGCAGTGCCGGGTCCGGCATTTCTGGAAACACCATATATTTT. Encoded protein: CASSAGSGISGNTIYF.

This clone was recorded a few times. The J gene is TRBJ2-7, the V gene TRBV5-1; 11 bases map to TRBD1. CDR3 length: 14 amino acids. Unmatched junction bases numbered 3, after V lost 4 bases and J lost 3 bases. Per the germline V gene, CDR1 is SGHRS and CDR2 is YFSETQ. CDR3 bases: TGCGCCAGCAGCGTGGGACAGGGGGGCTACGAGCAGTACTTC. Its protein is CASSVGQGGYEQYF.

The chain combines TRBV19 with TRBJ2-1; TRBD1 matches 10 bases. CDR1 LNHDA and CDR2 SQIVND come from the germline V gene (reference sequence). V gave up 6 bases and J gave up 13 bases; unmatched junction bases: 6. The CDR3 is 12 residues long. CDR3 protein: CASSPDRGQQFF. The CDR3 DNA sequence: TGTGCCAGTAGCCCCGACAGGGGGCAACAGTTCTTC.

The rearrangement uses TRBV28 and TRBJ1-4; TRBD1 matches at 9 bases. With V trimmed by 5 bases and J by 0 bases, 7 bases remained unmatched. This CDR3 spans 17 amino acids. Germline CDR1 reads MDHEN; CDR2 reads SYDVKM. The CDR3 coding sequence is TGTGCCAGCAGTCCCGGACAGGGGCTCTCAACTAATGAAAAACTGTTTTTT. It encodes CASSPGQGLSTNEKLFF.

This chain connects TRBV9 to TRBJ1-1; the D is unclear. This CDR3 region has 15 residues. CDR1 is SGDLS and CDR2 is YYNGEE in the germline V gene. V lost 0 bases to trimming and J lost 6 bases, with 15 bases between them. As DNA, the CDR3 is TGTGCCAGCAGCGTAGATGCCGGACTATTCGCTGAAGCTTTCTTT. Its protein is CASSVDAGLFAEAFF.

The J gene is TRBJ2-7, the V gene TRBV6-4; D is perhaps TRBD2 (7 bases). There are 15 residues in the CDR3. V dropped 4 bases and J dropped 2 bases, with 15 bases sitting between them. Germline V gives CDR1 MRHNA, CDR2 SNTAGT. CDR3 residues: CASSVRTGGPYEQYF. The CDR3 region has the DNA TGTGCCAGCAGTGTTCGGACGGGGGGCCCCTACGAGCAGTACTTC.

The V call is TRBV6-5, the J call TRBJ1-2, with D perhaps TRBD1 (5 bases). CDR1 is MNHEY and CDR2 is SVGAGI in the germline V gene. V dropped 0 bases and J dropped 8 bases, with 19 bases sitting between them. The CDR3 contains 16 residues. The CDR3 DNA reads TGTGCCAGCAGTTACTCGGGCCCAGGGCCGGGCCAAGGCTACACCTTC. It codes for CASSYSGPGPGQGYTF.

The J gene is TRBJ2-1, the V gene TRBV11-1; unclear D gene. With 1 base removed from V and 9 bases from J, the gap between germline ends came to 7 bases. The CDR3 covers 12 residues. Germline CDR1 and CDR2: SGHAT and FQDESV (reference sequence). CDR3: CASSLELGEQFF. The CDR3 DNA reads as TGTGCCAGCAGCTTAGAGCTTGGTGAGCAGTTCTTC.

The V gene is TRBV5-1, the J gene TRBJ2-3; 13 nucleotides align to TRBD2. The germline V gene encodes CDR1 SGHRS and CDR2 YFSETQ. V trimming: 8 bases; J trimming: 6 bases; junction bases outside the gene matches: 3. This CDR3 comprises 13 residues. In nucleotides, the CDR3 is TGCGCCAGTGGACTAGCGGGGGTTGATACGCAGTATTTT. It translates to CASGLAGVDTQYF.

The chain joins TRBV6-4 to TRBJ1-1; D unclear. Trimming removed 5 bases from V and 0 bases from J, with 7 bases in between. Germline V gives CDR1 MRHNA, CDR2 SNTAGT. CDR3 length: 13 amino acids. In DNA, the CDR3 is TGTGCCAGCAGTCGACTCGTGAACACTGAAGCTTTCTTT. Protein: CASSRLVNTEAFF.